This entry is about one T cell receptor (beta chain). Its cognate antigen is unknown. Trimming removed 4 bases at V and 5 bases at J, with 9 bases between. Germline V gene data show CDR1 as MDHEN and CDR2 as SYDVKM. CDR3 length equals 13 residues. These data come from a study of cytomegalovirus exposure and HLA in healthy donors. Study in general: An analysis done earlier identified 90 million to 120 million unique TCR beta sequences from approximately 200 million T cells.

Study conclusions and caveats: The number of N-insertions in an Asian-associated ancestry cluster was reportedly below the 666-donor mean in a later analysis. Data from an earlier analysis indicated that most TCR beta V segments were productive either about 87% or about 30% of the time.

Sampled while nominally healthy, donors likely had unrecorded immune exposures. Primers for the PCR totalled 60 Vbeta and 13 Jbeta. Sequencing was performed with immunoSEQ multiplex PCR; in TCRdb, only in-frame clones are kept and a portion is missing. The data hold roughly 180,000 clones, with about 82% observed a single time. The TCR originated in a female donor in good health and CMV-seronegative. The sample comprised PBMCs. The V gene is TRBV28, the J gene TRBJ1-3; D is unresolved. CDR3 bases: TGTGCCAGCAGTTCCCCGAGCCGAAACACCATATATTTT. Residues: CASSSPSRNTIYF.